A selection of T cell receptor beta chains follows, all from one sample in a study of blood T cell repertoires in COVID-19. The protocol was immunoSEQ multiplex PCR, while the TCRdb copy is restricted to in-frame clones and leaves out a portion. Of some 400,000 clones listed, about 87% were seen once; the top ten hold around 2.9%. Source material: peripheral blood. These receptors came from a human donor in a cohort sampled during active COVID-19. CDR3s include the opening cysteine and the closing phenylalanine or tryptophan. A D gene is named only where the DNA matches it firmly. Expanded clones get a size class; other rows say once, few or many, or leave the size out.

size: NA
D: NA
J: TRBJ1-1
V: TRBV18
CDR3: CASSPSRRVHTEAFF
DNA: TGTGCCAGCTCACCAAGCCGGAGGGTCCACACTGAAGCTTTCTTT

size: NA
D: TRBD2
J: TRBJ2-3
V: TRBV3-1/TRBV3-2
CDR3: CASSQGLAGTHTDTQYF
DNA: TGTGCCAGCAGCCAAGGACTAGCGGGGACCCACACAGATACGCAGTATTTT

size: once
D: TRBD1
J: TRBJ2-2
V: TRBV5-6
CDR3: CASSLRQGASTGELFF
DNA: TGTGCCAGCAGCCTACGGCAGGGGGCGAGCACCGGGGAGCTGTTTTTT

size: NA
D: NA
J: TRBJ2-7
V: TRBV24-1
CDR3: CATSDSHSYEQYF
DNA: TGTGCCACCAGTGATTCCCATTCCTACGAGCAGTACTTC

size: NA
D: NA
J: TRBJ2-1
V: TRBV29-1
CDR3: CSVQPSEQFF
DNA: TGCAGCGTCCAACCCAGTGAGCAGTTCTTC

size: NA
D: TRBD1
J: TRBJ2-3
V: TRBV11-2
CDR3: CASSLTGGTDTQYF
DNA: TGTGCCAGCAGCTTAACAGGGGGCACAGATACGCAGTATTTT

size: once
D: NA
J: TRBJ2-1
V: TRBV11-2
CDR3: CASSSDSRIGGEQFF
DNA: TGTGCCAGCAGCTCGGACTCACGGATTGGGGGCGAGCAGTTCTTC

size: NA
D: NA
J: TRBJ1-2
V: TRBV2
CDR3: CASTQSYGYTF
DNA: TGTGCCAGCACACAGTCCTATGGCTACACCTTC

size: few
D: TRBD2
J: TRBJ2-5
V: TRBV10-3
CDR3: CAISRGGRAETQYF
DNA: TGTGCCATCAGTCGGGGGGGCCGGGCAGAGACCCAGTACTTC

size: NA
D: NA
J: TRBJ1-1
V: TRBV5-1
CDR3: CASSLGGANTEAFF
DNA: TGCGCCAGCAGCTTAGGGGGGGCAAATACTGAAGCTTTCTTT

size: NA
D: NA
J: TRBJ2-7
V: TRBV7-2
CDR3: CASSFTSGPSGYEQYF
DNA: TGTGCCAGCAGCTTCACGTCCGGGCCCTCGGGGTACGAGCAGTACTTC

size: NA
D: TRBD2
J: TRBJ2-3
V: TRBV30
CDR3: CACGASGTQATQYF
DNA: TGTGCCTGCGGGGCTAGCGGGACCCAGGCAACGCAGTATTTT

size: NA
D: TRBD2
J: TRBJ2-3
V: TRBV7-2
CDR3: CASSFQILAGGFSDTQYF
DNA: TGTGCCAGCAGCTTCCAGATCCTAGCGGGGGGATTTTCAGATACGCAGTATTTT

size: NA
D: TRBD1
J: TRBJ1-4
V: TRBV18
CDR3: CASSPLGTGDEKLFF
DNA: TGTGCCAGCTCACCACTGGGGACAGGGGATGAAAAACTGTTTTTT

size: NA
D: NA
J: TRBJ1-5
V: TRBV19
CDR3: CASSIDSFGYQPQHF
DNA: TGTGCCAGTAGTATAGATTCTTTCGGGTATCAGCCCCAGCATTTT

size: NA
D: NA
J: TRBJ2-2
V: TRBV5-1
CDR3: CASSPAEGTGELFF
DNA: TGCGCCAGCAGTCCAGCGGAGGGAACCGGGGAGCTGTTTTTT

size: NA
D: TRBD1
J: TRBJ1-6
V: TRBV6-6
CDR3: CASSPSRQGGGSYNSPLHF
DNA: TGTGCCAGCAGTCCCTCTAGGCAGGGGGGAGGCTCCTATAATTCACCCCTCCACTTT

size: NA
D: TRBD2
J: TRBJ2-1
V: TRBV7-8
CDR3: CASSSGAGGPNEQFF
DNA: TGTGCCAGCAGCTCGGGAGCGGGGGGGCCTAATGAGCAGTTCTTC

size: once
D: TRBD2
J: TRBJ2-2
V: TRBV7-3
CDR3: CASSSPWGGTGELFF
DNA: TGTGCCAGCAGCTCCCCGTGGGGGGGCACCGGGGAGCTGTTTTTT